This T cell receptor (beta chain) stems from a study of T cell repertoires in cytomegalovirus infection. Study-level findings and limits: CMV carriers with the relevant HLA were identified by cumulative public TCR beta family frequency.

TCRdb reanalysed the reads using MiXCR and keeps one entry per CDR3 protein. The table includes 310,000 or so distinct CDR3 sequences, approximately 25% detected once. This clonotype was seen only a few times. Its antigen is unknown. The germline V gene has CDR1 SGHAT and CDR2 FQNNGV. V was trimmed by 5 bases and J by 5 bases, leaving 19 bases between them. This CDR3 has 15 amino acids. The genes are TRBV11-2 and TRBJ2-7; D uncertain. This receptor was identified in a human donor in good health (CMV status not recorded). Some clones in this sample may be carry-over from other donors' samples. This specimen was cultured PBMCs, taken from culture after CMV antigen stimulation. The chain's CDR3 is CASSALGPSWNEQYF. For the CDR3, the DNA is TGTGCCAGCAGCGCACTCGGGCCCTCTTGGAACGAGCAGTACTTC. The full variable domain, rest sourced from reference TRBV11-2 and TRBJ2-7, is EAGVAQSPRYKIIEKRQSVAFWCNPISGHATLYWYQQILGQGPKLLIQFQNNGVVDDSQLPKDRFSAERLKGVDSTLKIQPAKLEDSAVYLCASSALGPSWNEQYFGPGTRLTVT.